This T cell receptor (beta chain) comes out of a study of cytomegalovirus exposure and HLA in healthy donors. At the level of the study: Previous work identified 117 million unique TCR beta sequences from about 179 million T cells.

Primers included in the PCR were 60 Vbeta and 13 Jbeta primers. Under the authors' procedure: There were about 88 million unique TCR beta chains by a later count, and some 11 million of them were shared. Clones were read by immunoSEQ multiplex PCR, and TCRdb kept only the in-frame ones, dropping some. V and J calls and clone size are given by that table; D and trimming were obtained from the DNA. In the table there are more than 80,000 clones, approximately 89% of which are singletons. As for this clone: Its antigen is not known.

The study, taken as a whole, reports: In vitro data verified a few CMV-associated chains as specific for CMV antigens. When analyzed later, a missense DCLRE1C variant was found to be linked to TCR beta V- and J-gene trimming.

V lost 6 bases to trimming and J lost 1 base; unmatched junction nucleotides: 1. The CDR3 runs to 14 residues. The germline V gene has CDR1 MNHNS and CDR2 SASEGT. This clonotype was obtained from a man aged 30-40 years in good health and CMV-seropositive. The chain carries TRBV6-1 and TRBJ2-3; 10 bases match TRBD2. Sequenced material: PBMCs. For the CDR3, the DNA is TGTGCCAGCAGAGGACTAGCGGGCACAGATACGCAGTATTTT. Amino acids: CASRGLAGTDTQYF.